This entry concerns a single T cell receptor beta chain. Its antigen is as yet unknown. The sample comes from a study of cytomegalovirus exposure and HLA in healthy donors. Study as a whole: Clustering assigned approximately 79% of the roughly 380 genotyped donors to the Caucasian-associated ancestry cluster. Findings and caveats of the study: A list of around 150 TCR beta chains associated with cytomegalovirus was given. CMV serostatus alone was available as immune exposure information. Previously analyzed data showed that most TCR beta V segments were productive at a frequency of about 90% or about 30%.

The PCR had 60 Vbeta and 13 Jbeta primers. Libraries were prepared by immunoSEQ multiplex PCR; TCRdb keeps only in-frame clonotypes and omits some of them. The data contain about 160,000 clones, 70% to 80% of them singletons. The germline V gene has CDR1 KGHSH and CDR2 LQKENI. The CDR3 is 13 amino acids. Trimming removed 2 bases from V and 5 bases from J, with 6 bases in between. V usage is TRBV18 and J usage is TRBJ1-4; D uncertain. The clonotype comes from a man aged 35-49 years in good health and CMV-seronegative. Sequencing was done on a sample of PBMCs. For the CDR3, the DNA is TGTGCCAGCTCACCAGATCGGAATGAAAAACTGTTTTTT. Translation: CASSPDRNEKLFF.